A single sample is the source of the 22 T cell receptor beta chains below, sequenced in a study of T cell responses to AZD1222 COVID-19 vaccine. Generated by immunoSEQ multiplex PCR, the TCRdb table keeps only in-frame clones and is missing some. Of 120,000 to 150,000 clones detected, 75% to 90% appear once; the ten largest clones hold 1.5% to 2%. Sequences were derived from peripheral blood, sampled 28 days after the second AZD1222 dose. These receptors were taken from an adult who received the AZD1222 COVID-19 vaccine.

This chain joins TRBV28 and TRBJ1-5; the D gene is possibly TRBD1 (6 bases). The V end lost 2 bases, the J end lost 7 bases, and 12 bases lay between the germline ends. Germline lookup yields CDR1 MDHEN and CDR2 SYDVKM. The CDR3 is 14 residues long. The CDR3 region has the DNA TGTGCCAGCAGTTTAGGGGGGCCGGGACAGCCCCAGCATTTT. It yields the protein CASSLGGPGQPQHF.

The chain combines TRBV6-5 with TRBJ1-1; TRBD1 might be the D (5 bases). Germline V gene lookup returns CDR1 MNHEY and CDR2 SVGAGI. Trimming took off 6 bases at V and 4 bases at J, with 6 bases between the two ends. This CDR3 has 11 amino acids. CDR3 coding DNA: TGTGCCAGCAGGCAGGGCACTGAAGCTTTCTTT. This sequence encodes CASRQGTEAFF.

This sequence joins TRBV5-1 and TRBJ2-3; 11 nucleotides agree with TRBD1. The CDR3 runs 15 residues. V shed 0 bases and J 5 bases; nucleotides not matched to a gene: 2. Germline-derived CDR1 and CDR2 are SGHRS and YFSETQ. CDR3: CASSLVGTGGDTQYF. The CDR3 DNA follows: TGCGCCAGCAGCTTGGTTGGGACAGGGGGAGATACGCAGTATTTT. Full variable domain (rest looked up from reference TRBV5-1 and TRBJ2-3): KAGVTQTPRYLIKTRGQQVTLSCSPISGHRSVSWYQQTPGQGLQFLFEYFSETQRNKGNFPGRFSGRQFSNSRSEMNVSTLELGDSALYLCASSLVGTGGDTQYFGPGTRLTVL.

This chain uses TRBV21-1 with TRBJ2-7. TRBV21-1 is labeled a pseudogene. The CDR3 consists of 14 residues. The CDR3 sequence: CASSKRQGPPGQYV. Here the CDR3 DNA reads TGTGCCAGCAGCAAAAGGCAGGGACCCCCGGGGCAGTACGTC.

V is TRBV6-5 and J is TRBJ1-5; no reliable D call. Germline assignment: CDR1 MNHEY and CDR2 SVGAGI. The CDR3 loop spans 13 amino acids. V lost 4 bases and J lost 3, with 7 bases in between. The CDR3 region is CASSSGVNQPQHF. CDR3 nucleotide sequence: TGTGCCAGCAGTTCCGGGGTCAATCAGCCCCAGCATTTT.

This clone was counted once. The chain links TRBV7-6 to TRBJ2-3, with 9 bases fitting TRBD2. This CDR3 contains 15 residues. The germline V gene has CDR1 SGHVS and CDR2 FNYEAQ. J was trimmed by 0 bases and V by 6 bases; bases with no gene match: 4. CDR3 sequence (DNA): TGTGCCAGCAGGGCTAGCGGGGCTAGCACAGATACGCAGTATTTT. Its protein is CASRASGASTDTQYF. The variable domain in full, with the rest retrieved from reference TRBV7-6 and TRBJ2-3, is GAGVSQSPRYKVTKRGQDVALRCDPISGHVSLYWYRQALGQGPEFLTYFNYEAQQDKSGLPNDRFSAERPEGSISTLTIQRTEQRDSAMYRCASRASGASTDTQYFGPGTRLTVL.

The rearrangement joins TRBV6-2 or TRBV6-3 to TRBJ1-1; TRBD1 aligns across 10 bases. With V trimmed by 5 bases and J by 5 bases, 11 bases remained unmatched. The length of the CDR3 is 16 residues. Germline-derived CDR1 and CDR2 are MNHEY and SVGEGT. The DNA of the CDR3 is TGTGCCAGCAGTAGATCCCAGACAGGGGGCCGGACTGAAGCTTTCTTT. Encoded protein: CASSRSQTGGRTEAFF.

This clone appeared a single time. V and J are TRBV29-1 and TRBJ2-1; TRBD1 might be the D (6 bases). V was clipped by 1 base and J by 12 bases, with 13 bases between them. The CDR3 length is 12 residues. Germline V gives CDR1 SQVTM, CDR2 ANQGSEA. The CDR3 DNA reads TGCAGCGTTGAAGTTGCTGGGGGCGTGCAGTTCTTC. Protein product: CSVEVAGGVQFF.

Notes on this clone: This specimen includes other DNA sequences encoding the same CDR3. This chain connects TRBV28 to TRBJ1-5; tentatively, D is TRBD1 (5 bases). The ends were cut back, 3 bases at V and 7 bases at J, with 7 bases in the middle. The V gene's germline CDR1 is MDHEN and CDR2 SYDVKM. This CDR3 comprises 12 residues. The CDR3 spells CASSLGGQPQHF. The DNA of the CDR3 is TGTGCCAGCAGTTTGGGGGGACAGCCCCAGCATTTT.

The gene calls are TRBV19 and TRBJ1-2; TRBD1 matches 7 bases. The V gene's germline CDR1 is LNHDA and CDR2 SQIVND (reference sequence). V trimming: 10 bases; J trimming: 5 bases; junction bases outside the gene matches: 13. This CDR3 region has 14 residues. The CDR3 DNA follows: TGTGCCACCACGCCGCAGGGGGGTATTTATGGCTACACCTTC. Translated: CATTPQGGIYGYTF.

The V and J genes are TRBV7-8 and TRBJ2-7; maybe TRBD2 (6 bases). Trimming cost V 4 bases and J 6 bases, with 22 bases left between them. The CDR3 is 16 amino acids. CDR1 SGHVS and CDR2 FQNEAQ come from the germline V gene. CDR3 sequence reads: CASSSAVGTSAREQYF. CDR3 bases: TGTGCCAGCAGCTCGGCGGTCGGGACTTCAGCTCGCGAGCAGTACTTC.

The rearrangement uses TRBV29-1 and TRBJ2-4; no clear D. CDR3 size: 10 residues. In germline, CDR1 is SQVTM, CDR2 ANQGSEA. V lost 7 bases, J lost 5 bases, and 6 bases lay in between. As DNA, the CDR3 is TGCAGCGCTGGGGAAAACATTCAGTACTTC. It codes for CSAGENIQYF.

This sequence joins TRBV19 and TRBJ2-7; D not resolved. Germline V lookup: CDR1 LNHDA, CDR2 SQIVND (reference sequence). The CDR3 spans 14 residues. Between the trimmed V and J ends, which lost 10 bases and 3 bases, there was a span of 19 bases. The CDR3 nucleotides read TGTGCCACCTCCTGGAGAGTATCAGACTACGAGCAGTACTTC. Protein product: CATSWRVSDYEQYF.

The chain's CDR3 is CASSRETKSPLHF. The CDR3 region has the DNA TGTGCCAGCAGTCGAGAGACGAAGTCACCCCTCCACTTT. The chain joins TRBV6-5 to TRBJ1-6, with D uncertain. This CDR3 region has 13 residues. CDR1 MNHEY and CDR2 SVGAGI come from the germline V gene. V was pared by 5 bases and J by 10 bases, with 12 bases between.

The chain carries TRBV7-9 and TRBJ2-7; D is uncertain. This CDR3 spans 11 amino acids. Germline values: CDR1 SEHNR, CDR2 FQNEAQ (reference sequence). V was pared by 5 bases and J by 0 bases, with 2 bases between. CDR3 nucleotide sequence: TGTGCCAGCAGCGACTCCTACGAGCAGTACTTC. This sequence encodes CASSDSYEQYF.

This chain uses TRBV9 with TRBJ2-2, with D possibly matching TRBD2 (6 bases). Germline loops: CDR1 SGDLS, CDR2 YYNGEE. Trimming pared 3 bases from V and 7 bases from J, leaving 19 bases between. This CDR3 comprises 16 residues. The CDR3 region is CASSAVTGRGGGELFF. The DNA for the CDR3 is TGTGCCAGCAGCGCCGTTACCGGACGGGGAGGCGGGGAGCTGTTTTTT.

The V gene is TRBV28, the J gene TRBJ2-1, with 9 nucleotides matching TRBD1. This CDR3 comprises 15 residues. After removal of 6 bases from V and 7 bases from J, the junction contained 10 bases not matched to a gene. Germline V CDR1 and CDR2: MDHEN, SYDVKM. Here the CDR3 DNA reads TGTGCCAGCAGCTTCAACAGGGGGCCGGGGAATGAGCAGTTCTTC. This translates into CASSFNRGPGNEQFF. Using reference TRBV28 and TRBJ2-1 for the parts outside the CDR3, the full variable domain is DVKVTQSSRYLVKRTGEKVFLECVQDMDHENMFWYRQDPGLGLRLIYFSYDVKMKEKGDIPEGYSVSREKKERFSLILESASTNQTSMYLCASSFNRGPGNEQFFGPGTRLTVL.

The CDR3 nucleotides are TGTGCCAGCAGCCAAGTTTCGGGGGAGAATGAAAAACTGTTTTTT. As protein: CASSQVSGENEKLFF. This chain uses TRBV4-2 with TRBJ1-4; a possible D gene is TRBD1 (5 bases). This CDR3 spans 15 amino acids. The germline V and J ends were trimmed by 1 base and 5 bases, with 11 bases remaining between them. Germline CDR1 and CDR2: LGHNA and YNFKEQ.

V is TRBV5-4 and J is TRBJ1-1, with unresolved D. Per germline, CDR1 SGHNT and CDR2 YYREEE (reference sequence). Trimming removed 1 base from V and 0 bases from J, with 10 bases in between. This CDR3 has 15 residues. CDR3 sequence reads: CASSLLGGVNTEAFF. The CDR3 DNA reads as TGTGCCAGCAGCTTGTTGGGAGGAGTGAACACTGAAGCTTTCTTT.

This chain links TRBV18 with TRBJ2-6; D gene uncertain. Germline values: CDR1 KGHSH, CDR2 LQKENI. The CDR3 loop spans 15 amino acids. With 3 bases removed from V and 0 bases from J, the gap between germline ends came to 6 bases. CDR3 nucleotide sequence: TGTGCCAGCTCACCCGGCAGCTCTGGGGCCAACGTCCTGACTTTC. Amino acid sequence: CASSPGSSGANVLTF.

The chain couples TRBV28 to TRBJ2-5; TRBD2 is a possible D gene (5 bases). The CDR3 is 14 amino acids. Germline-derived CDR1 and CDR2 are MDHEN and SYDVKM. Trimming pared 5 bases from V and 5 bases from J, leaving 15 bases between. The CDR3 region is CASSKEERAETQYF. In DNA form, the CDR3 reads TGTGCCAGCAGTAAAGAGGAGAGGGCGGAGACCCAGTACTTC.

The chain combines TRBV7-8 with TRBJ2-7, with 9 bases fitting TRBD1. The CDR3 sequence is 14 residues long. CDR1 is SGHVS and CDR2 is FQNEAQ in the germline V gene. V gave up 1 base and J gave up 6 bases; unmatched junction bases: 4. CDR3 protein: CASSLVGTGSEQYF. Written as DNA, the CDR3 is TGTGCCAGCAGCTTAGTTGGGACAGGGTCCGAGCAGTACTTC.